A selection of T cell receptor beta chains follows, all from one sample in a study of identical twins. In TCRdb, the 5' RACE reads were re-called with MiXCR into one record per CDR3 protein. This table holds 650,000 to 800,000 distinct CDR3 sequences, less than 10% found once. The same sample was also studied in work on yellow fever vaccine responses in identical twins.

Input material: PBMCs. The receptors here all came from a woman aged 18-29 years in good health. Each CDR3 is given with its conserved first and last residue. Fields, in order: D gene, J gene, clone size, V gene, CDR3 protein, CDR3 DNA. D genes are given only for firm matches. Rows give clone size only sometimes, using once, few, many, or a class for an expanded clone.

NA,TRBJ1-3,many,TRBV12-3/TRBV12-4,CASSRQGNTIYF,TGTGCCAGCAGTCGACAAGGAAACACCATATATTTT
NA,TRBJ2-5,NA,TRBV7-2,CAGSLVRGRETQYF,TGTGCCGGCAGCTTAGTCCGGGGCCGGGAGACCCAGTACTTC
TRBD1,TRBJ2-1,many,TRBV7-3,CASSYGTANEQFF,TGTGCCAGCAGCTATGGGACAGCTAATGAGCAGTTCTTC
TRBD2,TRBJ2-1,NA,TRBV5-5,CASRMGGDEQFF,TGTGCCAGCAGAATGGGAGGGGATGAGCAGTTCTTC
NA,TRBJ1-2,few,TRBV5-1,CASSSGQTYGYTF,TGCGCCAGCAGCTCAGGACAGACCTATGGCTACACCTTC
TRBD1,TRBJ1-1,many,TRBV5-1,CASSPGQGMNTEAFF,TGTGCCAGCAGCCCGGGACAGGGGATGAACACTGAAGCTTTCTTT
NA,TRBJ2-2,NA,TRBV27,CATSAGGTRSGELFF,TGTGCCACATCCGCCGGAGGGACCCGGTCCGGGGAGCTGTTTTTT
TRBD1,TRBJ1-4,NA,TRBV7-2,CASRGGPTNEKLFF,TGTGCCTCCAGGGGGGGGCCAACTAATGAAAAACTGTTTTTT
NA,TRBJ2-7,NA,TRBV7-2,CASSLAARAEIYEQYF,TGTGCCAGCAGCTTAGCCGCCAGGGCGGAGATCTACGAGCAGTACTTC
NA,TRBJ1-1,many,TRBV28,CATRGTPEAFF,TGTGCCACCCGAGGGACACCTGAAGCTTTCTTT
TRBD2,TRBJ2-7,NA,TRBV7-2,CASSKGTSGSPEQYF,TGTGCCAGCAGCAAGGGGACTAGCGGGAGCCCCGAGCAGTACTTC
NA,TRBJ1-2,NA,TRBV5-1,CASSLDLGLGYGYTF,TGCGCCAGCAGCTTGGACTTGGGGCTCGGCTATGGCTACACCTTC
TRBD1,TRBJ1-1,NA,TRBV2,CASSLRGRESNTEAFF,TGTGCCAGCAGTCTGAGGGGGCGGGAGTCGAACACTGAAGCTTTCTTT
NA,TRBJ2-3,few,TRBV7-9,CASSLLQEARTDTQYF,TGTGCCAGCAGCTTACTACAGGAAGCCCGCACAGATACGCAGTATTTT
NA,TRBJ2-6,NA,TRBV18,CASSASPSGANVLTF,TGTGCCAGCTCAGCATCTCCCTCTGGGGCCAACGTCCTGACTTTC
NA,TRBJ2-5,many,TRBV27,CASSLSSGQTQYF,TGTGCCAGCAGTTTATCCAGCGGGCAGACCCAGTACTTC
NA,TRBJ1-6,NA,TRBV12-3/TRBV12-4,CASSPLGGNNSPLHF,TGTGCCAGCAGTCCCCTGGGAGGGAATAATTCACCCCTCCACTTT
TRBD1,TRBJ2-2,many,TRBV12-3/TRBV12-4,CASSLDSQGAGELFF,TGTGCCAGCAGTTTAGATTCCCAGGGGGCCGGGGAGCTGTTTTTT
NA,TRBJ2-6,NA,TRBV29-1,CSVASKSSGANVLTF,TGCAGCGTTGCTTCGAAGAGCTCTGGGGCCAACGTCCTGACTTTC
NA,TRBJ2-3,few,TRBV29-1,CSVVPKGSSITDTQYF,TGCAGCGTTGTCCCTAAGGGTAGCTCAATCACAGATACGCAGTATTTT
TRBD1,TRBJ2-5,NA,TRBV7-2,CASSLGTGTRETQYF,TGTGCCAGCAGCTTAGGGACAGGGACGAGAGAGACCCAGTACTTC
NA,TRBJ2-5,few,TRBV20-1,CSAQLDLETQYF,TGCAGTGCTCAACTAGATTTGGAGACCCAGTACTTC
NA,TRBJ2-7,many,TRBV5-1,CASSLGQFYEQYF,TGCGCCAGCAGCTTGGGACAGTTCTACGAGCAGTACTTC
NA,TRBJ2-5,NA,TRBV4-3,CASSEGNLETQYF,TGCGCCAGCAGCGAAGGAAATTTGGAGACCCAGTACTTC
NA,TRBJ2-7,NA,TRBV6-5,CASSSRGGLLHEQYF,TGTGCCAGCAGTTCCCGAGGCGGGCTCTTGCACGAGCAGTACTTC
NA,TRBJ1-4,few,TRBV4-3,CASSQETAATNEKLFF,TGCGCCAGCAGCCAAGAGACGGCTGCAACTAATGAAAAACTGTTTTTT
TRBD1,TRBJ1-1,NA,TRBV5-1,CASSLMTGTEAFF,TGCGCCAGCAGCTTGATGACAGGGACTGAAGCTTTCTTT
NA,TRBJ2-5,few,TRBV5-1,CASSPGGGIQETQYF,TGCGCCAGCAGCCCCGGTGGAGGGATCCAAGAGACCCAGTACTTC
TRBD2,TRBJ2-2,many,TRBV10-2,CASRGLAGLPGTGELFF,TGCGCCAGCAGGGGACTAGCGGGACTACCCGGTACCGGGGAGCTGTTTTTT
NA,TRBJ2-5,few,TRBV20-1,CSARALGGGETQYF,TGCAGTGCTAGAGCCCTTGGTGGGGGGGAGACCCAGTACTTC
TRBD2,TRBJ2-5,NA,TRBV25-1,CASRASGAGGRETQYF,TGTGCCAGCAGGGCCTCGGGAGCGGGGGGGAGAGAGACCCAGTACTTC
TRBD2,TRBJ2-1,many,TRBV28,CASSTRLAGVDEQFF,TGTGCCAGCAGTACCAGACTAGCGGGAGTGGATGAGCAGTTCTTC
TRBD2,TRBJ2-7,many,TRBV6-2/TRBV6-3,CASLAGPYEQYF,TGTGCCAGCCTAGCGGGACCCTACGAGCAGTACTTC
NA,TRBJ2-1,few,TRBV15,CATSRGREAYNEQFF,TGTGCCACCAGCAGAGGACGGGAAGCCTACAATGAGCAGTTCTTC
NA,TRBJ1-5,NA,TRBV27,CASSLFWGDQPQHF,TGTGCCAGCAGTTTATTTTGGGGCGATCAGCCCCAGCATTTT
NA,TRBJ2-1,NA,TRBV4-2,CASSQERGRGEQFF,TGTGCCAGCAGCCAAGAAAGAGGCCGGGGTGAGCAGTTCTTC
TRBD1,TRBJ2-1,many,TRBV28,CASLLQGEIEQFF,TGTGCCAGCTTGTTACAGGGGGAGATTGAGCAGTTCTTC
NA,TRBJ2-5,many,TRBV10-3,CAISDPTGVQETQYF,TGTGCCATCAGTGATCCCACAGGAGTCCAAGAGACCCAGTACTTC
NA,TRBJ2-2,few,TRBV4-1,CASSQDPTGGGELFF,TGCGCCAGCAGCCAAGACCCGACGGGTGGCGGGGAGCTGTTTTTT
TRBD1,TRBJ2-1,many,TRBV10-3,CAIRRTGPRLAGYNEQFF,TGTGCCATCAGGAGGACAGGGCCTCGGCTAGCTGGCTACAATGAGCAGTTCTTC
TRBD1,TRBJ1-5,NA,TRBV12-3/TRBV12-4,CASLETGTTAQHF,TGTGCCAGCCTTGAGACAGGGACGACGGCCCAGCATTTT
TRBD2,TRBJ2-1,NA,TRBV5-6,CASSGRLADSYNEQFF,TGTGCCAGCAGCGGTCGACTAGCGGACTCCTACAATGAGCAGTTCTTC
NA,TRBJ2-3,few,TRBV7-9,CASSFPTSDTQYF,TGTGCCAGCAGCTTTCCCACTTCAGATACGCAGTATTTT
NA,TRBJ1-5,few,TRBV12-3/TRBV12-4,CASTLGTGNQPQHF,TGTGCCAGCACCTTGGGGACGGGGAATCAGCCCCAGCATTTT
NA,TRBJ2-3,many,TRBV5-1,CASSLYTSTDTQYF,TGCGCCAGCAGCTTGTACACGAGCACAGATACGCAGTATTTT
NA,TRBJ1-1,few,TRBV7-9,CASSLEGGEAFF,TGTGCCAGCAGCTTAGAGGGTGGTGAAGCTTTCTTT
NA,TRBJ2-5,many,TRBV3-1,CASSPSRGLETQYF,TGTGCCAGCAGCCCCTCCCGTGGATTAGAGACCCAGTACTTC
NA,TRBJ1-6,few,TRBV4-2,CASSQLGLQGTPSPLHF,TGTGCCAGCAGCCAACTGGGTTTACAGGGAACTCCGTCACCCCTCCACTTT
NA,TRBJ2-1,NA,TRBV6-5,CASSYGQLNEQFF,TGTGCCAGCAGTTACGGACAGCTCAATGAGCAGTTCTTC
NA,TRBJ2-7,many,TRBV5-1,CASSLVVDEQYF,TGCGCCAGCAGCTTGGTCGTCGACGAGCAGTACTTC
TRBD2,TRBJ2-3,NA,TRBV4-3,CASSQDRVAGGTDTQYF,TGCGCCAGCAGCCAAGATAGGGTAGCGGGAGGCACAGATACGCAGTATTTT
NA,TRBJ2-7,NA,TRBV7-2,CASSLVRGTVTYEQYF,TGTGCCAGCAGCTTAGTTCGAGGGACGGTAACCTACGAGCAGTACTTC
NA,TRBJ1-5,many,TRBV5-1,CASSFTSNQPQHF,TGCGCCAGCAGCTTCACCTCCAATCAGCCCCAGCATTTT
TRBD2,TRBJ2-7,many,TRBV5-1,CASRPGGVYEQYF,TGCGCCAGCCGCCCGGGGGGGGTCTACGAGCAGTACTTC
TRBD2,TRBJ2-7,many,TRBV7-2,CASSFTGGGSYEQYF,TGTGCCAGCAGCTTCACCGGCGGGGGTAGCTACGAGCAGTACTTC
NA,TRBJ1-5,NA,TRBV18,CASSPMGQAEPQHF,TGTGCCAGCTCACCAATGGGGCAGGCCGAGCCCCAGCATTTT
NA,TRBJ2-7,NA,TRBV5-1,CASSFEPTYEQYF,TGCGCCAGCAGCTTCGAACCTACCTACGAGCAGTACTTC
NA,TRBJ2-3,NA,TRBV6-4,CASIIRDTSTDTQYF,TGTGCCAGCATTATCCGGGACACCAGCACAGATACGCAGTATTTT
TRBD1,TRBJ2-2,NA,TRBV19,CASTHPGGRTGELFF,TGTGCCAGTACTCACCCAGGGGGACGGACCGGGGAGCTGTTTTTT